The 10 T cell receptor beta chains reported below all come from one sample, sequenced in a study of identical twins. TCRdb used MiXCR to reprocess the 5' RACE reads, holding one entry per CDR3 protein. The table has 500,000 or so distinct CDR3 sequences, about 13% seen once. These records were also assigned to another study, of yellow fever vaccine responses in identical twins.

The sequencing input was CD4+ T cells sorted from blood. Receptors were obtained from a woman between 18 and 29 years old in good health.

This clonotype has only a few counts. The chain employs TRBV12-3 or TRBV12-4 and TRBJ2-1; D ambiguous. V lost 6 bases and J lost 11, with 17 bases in between. The CDR3 is 13 amino acids. The CDR3 sequence is CASSPSWSTKQFF. As DNA, the CDR3 is TGTGCCAGCAGCCCGAGTTGGAGCACAAAGCAGTTCTTC.

This clonotype was seen a few times. The chain combines TRBV27 with TRBJ1-6, with D perhaps matching TRBD1 (5 bases). V dropped 5 bases and J dropped 7 bases, with 18 bases sitting between them. There are 16 residues in the CDR3. Germline CDR1 MNHEY, CDR2 SMNVEV (reference sequence). The CDR3 sequence is CASSPQPGRRNSPLHF. The CDR3 DNA is TGTGCCAGCAGTCCCCAACCGGGACGGAGAAATTCACCCCTCCACTTT.

The chain has TRBV6-2 or TRBV6-3 and TRBJ2-1; no reliable D call. The V end lost 6 bases, the J end lost 0 bases, and 12 bases lay between the germline ends. Germline V gene sequence: CDR1 MNHEY, CDR2 SVGEGT. The CDR3 is made up of 15 amino acids. The CDR3 sequence is CASRGSVSSYNEQFF. In nucleotides, the CDR3 is TGTGCCAGCAGGGGTTCAGTGAGCTCCTACAATGAGCAGTTCTTC.

V is TRBV25-1 and J is TRBJ2-1; 11 nucleotides match TRBD2. Per germline, CDR1 MGHDK and CDR2 SYGVNS. V lost 5 bases to trimming and J lost 7 bases; unmatched junction nucleotides: 16. CDR3 length: 18 amino acids. CDR3 bases: TGTGCCAGCAGTTCTGACTGGGGTAGCGGGAGGGCCACAAATGAGCAGTTCTTC. Translated: CASSSDWGSGRATNEQFF.

A few counts support this clonotype. The chain uses TRBV13 and TRBJ2-7; perhaps TRBD1 as D (5 bases). CDR1 PRHDT and CDR2 FYEKMQ come from the germline V gene (reference sequence). Trimming took 0 bases from V and 6 from J, leaving 15 bases between them. The CDR3 contains 15 residues. The CDR3: CASSLGHQGPAEQYF. In DNA, the CDR3 is TGTGCCAGCAGCTTAGGTCACCAGGGCCCTGCCGAGCAGTACTTC.

The chain links TRBV7-8 to TRBJ2-1; weak D call: TRBD1 (6 bases). CDR1 SGHVS and CDR2 FQNEAQ come from the germline V gene. V dropped 2 bases and J dropped 8 bases, with 22 bases sitting between them. The CDR3 extends over 17 amino acids. In DNA, the CDR3 is TGTGCCAGCAGCTTAAGTGGCTGGGGGACACCCTCCGATGAGCAGTTCTTC. Protein product: CASSLSGWGTPSDEQFF.

The sample holds a few counts of this clonotype. The rearrangement joins TRBV7-2 to TRBJ1-2; D is uncertain. In germline, CDR1 is SGHTA, CDR2 FQGNSA. CDR3 length: 12 amino acids. The ends were cut back, 8 bases at V and 4 bases at J, with 11 bases in the middle. The CDR3 region has the DNA TGTGCCAGCGGCGACACCATCTATGGCTACACCTTC. Protein: CASGDTIYGYTF.

The V gene is TRBV28, the J gene TRBJ1-5, with D unresolved. The CDR3 is made up of 12 amino acids. Germline-derived CDR1 and CDR2 are MDHEN and SYDVKM. The V and J ends lost 3 bases and 7 bases respectively, with 7 bases between them. The CDR3 spells CASSFWLQPQHF. CDR3 bases: TGTGCCAGCAGTTTCTGGCTCCAGCCCCAGCATTTT.

CDR3: CASRWGSSTEAFF. DNA for the CDR3: TGCGCCTCCCGGTGGGGGAGCAGTACTGAAGCTTTCTTT. This rearrangement joins TRBV5-1 to TRBJ1-1, with D maybe TRBD1 (5 bases). This CDR3 contains 13 residues. V lost 10 bases, J lost 5 bases, and 18 bases lay in between. The germline CDR1 and CDR2 sequences are SGHRS and YFSETQ.

This chain joins TRBV6-6 and TRBJ1-5; D not resolved. CDR1 is MNHNY and CDR2 is SVGAGI in the germline V gene (reference sequence). With 10 bases removed from V and 3 bases from J, the gap between germline ends came to 10 bases. The CDR3 runs 12 residues. CDR3 amino acids: CATESNNQPQHF. CDR3 sequence (DNA): TGTGCCACCGAGTCAAACAATCAGCCCCAGCATTTT.